This is a list of T cell receptor beta chains from one sample in a study of OX40 agonist ivuxolimab in advanced cancers. Sequencing was performed with immunoSEQ multiplex PCR; in TCRdb, only in-frame clones are kept and a portion is missing. The data hold approximately 40,000 clones, with 80% observed a single time. Sample: CD4+ or CD8+ T cells sorted from blood, taken in a trial of the OX40 agonist ivuxolimab. Receptors were obtained from an adult with an advanced solid tumor such as melanoma, head and neck, liver or kidney cancer. The CDR3 runs from the conserved cysteine through the conserved F or W. A D gene is named only where the DNA matches it firmly. Clone size is shown for a subset of rows, as once, few, many or a class of expanded clone.

v_gene	abundance	j_gene	len	d_gene	CDR3aa	CDR3nt
TRBV18	-	TRBJ1-5	13	-	CASSYGENQPQHF	TGTGCCAGCTCATATGGCGAGAATCAGCCCCAGCATTTT
TRBV7-2	-	TRBJ1-1	18	TRBD1	CASSPRAGQGGRNTEAFF	TGTGCCAGCAGCCCCAGAGCGGGACAGGGGGGGCGGAACACTGAAGCTTTCTTT
TRBV5-6	-	TRBJ2-2	16	-	CASSFRTKTNTGELFF	TGTGCCAGCAGTTTCCGGACGAAGACGAACACCGGGGAGCTGTTTTTT
TRBV6-5	-	TRBJ2-2	11	-	CASRVAGELFF	TGTGCCAGCAGAGTAGCCGGGGAGCTGTTTTTT
TRBV30	-	TRBJ1-2	14	-	CAWRPEQINYGYTF	TGTGCCTGGAGGCCGGAACAGATTAACTATGGCTACACCTTC
TRBV19	-	TRBJ2-2	14	TRBD2	CASRGVAGTGELFF	TGTGCCAGTAGAGGGGTAGCGGGCACCGGGGAGCTGTTTTTT
TRBV2	-	TRBJ1-5	14	-	CASSYPGGNQPQHF	TGTGCCAGCAGCTACCCCGGTGGCAATCAGCCCCAGCATTTT
TRBV11-2	-	TRBJ2-6	15	-	CASSLYPSGANVLTF	TGTGCCAGCAGCTTATACCCCTCTGGGGCCAACGTCCTGACTTTC
TRBV9	-	TRBJ2-1	13	TRBD2	CASRLAIQNEQFF	TGTGCCAGCAGACTAGCGATACAGAATGAGCAGTTCTTC
TRBV9	-	TRBJ1-3	13	-	CASGVGSGNTIYF	TGTGCCAGCGGGGTTGGGTCTGGAAACACCATATATTTT
TRBV7-9	-	TRBJ2-1	15	TRBD2	CASSKPGLANNEQFF	TGTGCCAGCAGCAAGCCGGGACTAGCGAACAATGAGCAGTTCTTC
TRBV25-1	-	TRBJ2-1	16	TRBD2	CASSEIQNGGGNEQFF	TGTGCCAGCAGTGAGATCCAAAACGGGGGAGGGAATGAGCAGTTCTTC
TRBV30	few	TRBJ1-1	13	-	CAWSIGLGTEAFF	TGTGCCTGGAGTATCGGGTTAGGCACTGAAGCTTTCTTT
TRBV29-1	-	TRBJ1-2	13	TRBD1	CSVLLGQGASYTF	TGCAGCGTCCTCCTAGGACAGGGGGCAAGCTACACCTTC
TRBV6-5	-	TRBJ1-2	13	TRBD1	CASRTGQDYGYTF	TGTGCCAGCAGAACCGGACAGGACTATGGCTACACCTTC
TRBV11-1	-	TRBJ1-6	14	-	CASGMSTYNSPLHF	TGTGCCAGCGGAATGAGCACCTATAATTCACCCCTCCACTTT
TRBV6-6	medium-sized	TRBJ1-1	12	TRBD1	CAIQGAPTEAFF	TGTGCCATACAGGGGGCTCCCACTGAAGCTTTCTTT
TRBV7-3	-	TRBJ1-1	16	TRBD1	CASSSSTGTGITEAFF	TGTGCCAGCAGCTCTTCAACCGGGACAGGGATCACTGAAGCTTTCTTT
TRBV7-3	-	TRBJ1-1	13	-	CASSSNMNTEAFF	TGTGCCAGCAGCTCGAATATGAACACTGAAGCTTTCTTT
TRBV29-1	-	TRBJ1-1	11	-	CSVLPGSEAFF	TGCAGCGTCCTACCTGGATCTGAAGCTTTCTTT
TRBV2	-	TRBJ2-5	16	-	CASSHRDTGLQETQYF	TGTGCCAGCAGCCACCGGGACACCGGTTTACAAGAGACCCAGTACTTC
TRBV7-2	-	TRBJ1-3	16	-	CASSSFLKLSGNTIYF	TGTGCCAGCAGCTCTTTTCTTAAACTCTCTGGAAACACCATATATTTT
TRBV7-3	-	TRBJ2-3	15	-	CASSLTGVGTDTQYF	TGTGCCAGCAGCTTAACGGGCGTCGGCACAGATACGCAGTATTTT
TRBV6-5	-	TRBJ1-1	16	-	CASSYSWLQGYTEAFF	TGTGCCAGCAGTTACTCGTGGCTCCAGGGGTACACTGAAGCTTTCTTT
TRBV7-9	-	TRBJ2-2	14	TRBD2	CASRLGLVGGELFF	TGTGCCAGCAGATTGGGACTAGTCGGCGGGGAGCTGTTTTTT
TRBV5-1	-	TRBJ1-4	13	-	CASSLGASEKLFF	TGCGCCAGCAGCTTGGGGGCAAGTGAAAAACTGTTTTTT
TRBV10-2	-	TRBJ1-1	14	-	CASSFGVGNVEAFF	TGCGCCAGCAGTTTTGGGGTTGGTAACGTTGAAGCTTTCTTT
TRBV4-1	few	TRBJ1-5	17	TRBD1	CASSQAFSRGPGQPQHF	TGCGCCAGCAGCCAAGCCTTCTCCAGGGGGCCCGGTCAGCCCCAGCATTTT
TRBV5-1	-	TRBJ1-6	14	-	CASRIGRENSPLHF	TGCGCCAGCAGAATAGGACGGGAAAATTCACCCCTCCACTTT